The source of this T cell receptor beta chain is a study of PD-1 blockade in classical Hodgkin lymphoma. Study as a whole: Administration of nivolumab to patients was at 3 mg/kg intravenously every 2 weeks. Whole-study results and caveats: Newly diagnosed patients had baseline TCR diversity that was reportedly lower than that of healthy donors. Diversity similar to that of newly diagnosed patients was seen at baseline in complete responders. By C4D1, diversity of CD4+ TCRs had risen significantly, whereas that of CD8+ TCRs had not.

V shed 7 bases and J shed 5 bases, with 15 bases lying between them. The CDR3 runs to 14 residues. Germline-derived CDR1 and CDR2 are LNHDA and SQIVND (reference sequence). To note about this clone: No antigen is known for it.

Assay: immunoSEQ multiplex PCR; the TCRdb copy retains only in-frame clones and omits some. There are roughly 81,000 clones in the sample; around 90% occur only once, and about 2.6% lies in the top ten. Every one of the patients relapsed after autologous stem cell transplantation (brentuximab vedotin exposure was variable). The TCR comes from a human donor with classical Hodgkin lymphoma. Sample: peripheral blood mononuclear cells (PBMCs), taken before the second cycle of nivolumab. The chain joins TRBV19 to TRBJ2-1; D is undetermined. CDR3 nucleotides: TGTGCCAGTAACCGGGCCATATCCCACAATGAGCAGTTCTTC. Protein product: CASNRAISHNEQFF.